Following are 30 T cell receptor beta chains from one sample sequenced in a study of early T cells in non-severe SARS-CoV-2 infection. Via MiXCR, TCRdb re-called the 5' RACE reads, giving one row per CDR3 protein. In the table there are over 45,000 distinct CDR3 sequences, around 6% of which are singletons. The sample taken for sequencing was whole blood. These receptors originate from an adult who was a healthcare worker with PCR-confirmed SARS-CoV-2 infection or an uninfected control (not recorded which).

This clonotype has a handful of counts. The V and J genes are TRBV7-2 and TRBJ1-5; possibly TRBD1 for D (5 bases). Between the trimmed V and J ends, which lost 0 bases and 4 bases, there was a span of 10 bases. CDR3 length: 15 residues. Germline assignment: CDR1 SGHTA and CDR2 FQGNSA. Here the CDR3 DNA reads TGTGCCAGCAGCTTAGCACCCTGGGGGAATCAGCCCCAGCATTTT. Residues: CASSLAPWGNQPQHF.

This clonotype was recorded a few times. The CDR3 region has the DNA TGTGCCAGCAGCTTAAGCGGGGGGGCCACCATATCGCGCACAGATACGCAGTATTTT. This sequence encodes CASSLSGGATISRTDTQYF. The chain combines TRBV7-2 with TRBJ2-3; TRBD2 agrees at 10 bases. The V gene's germline CDR1 is SGHTA and CDR2 FQGNSA. Unmatched junction bases numbered 12, after V lost 2 bases and J lost 1 base. CDR3 length: 19 residues.

This clonotype was seen many times. The chain recombines TRBV29-1 with TRBJ2-3; D unresolved. Per the germline V gene, CDR1 is SQVTM and CDR2 is ANQGSEA. Trimming took off 6 bases at V and 1 base at J, with 17 bases between the two ends. The CDR3 is 15 amino acids. The CDR3: CSVSGLLRGTDTQYF. The CDR3, as DNA: TGCAGCGTGTCTGGTCTCCTCAGAGGCACAGATACGCAGTATTTT.

The chain couples TRBV2 to TRBJ1-2; D ambiguous. The CDR3 is 11 amino acids. The ends were cut back, 6 bases at V and 8 bases at J, with 10 bases in the middle. Germline-derived CDR1 and CDR2 are SNHLY and FYNNEI. The CDR3 coding sequence is TGTGCCAGCAGGGCCAGGCAGGGCTACACCTTC. Translating it yields CASRARQGYTF.

This clonotype was observed many times. The chain employs TRBV5-1 and TRBJ2-6; D is perhaps TRBD2 (6 bases). Per the germline V gene, CDR1 is SGHRS and CDR2 is YFSETQ. The V end lost 4 bases, the J end lost 4 bases, and 18 bases lay between the germline ends. The CDR3 is made up of 17 amino acids. The CDR3 bases are TGCGCCAGCAGCGAGTCGGGACTCGAAGGCGGGGCCAACGTCCTGACTTTC. Its protein product is CASSESGLEGGANVLTF.

The table lists this clonotype with a few counts. Here the CDR3 reads CASSHVPRIRDTGELFF. Here the CDR3 DNA reads TGTGCCAGCAGCCATGTTCCCCGGATTAGGGACACCGGGGAGCTGTTTTTT. The V gene is TRBV27, the J gene TRBJ2-2, with unresolved D. Germline CDR1 MNHEY, CDR2 SMNVEV (reference sequence). Trimming removed 6 bases at V and 3 bases at J, with 20 bases between. The CDR3 length is 17 residues.

This clonotype was detected many times. This chain uses TRBV20-1 with TRBJ2-1; no reliable D call. This CDR3 contains 14 residues. CDR1 is DFQATT, CDR2 SNEGSKA, per germline (reference sequence). Trimming stripped 6 bases from V and 11 bases from J, with 23 bases between. The CDR3 DNA reads TGCAGTGCCACGACGGACGATGCAGGCAAAAAGCAGTTCTTC. Protein product: CSATTDDAGKKQFF.

This clonotype was counted many times. This chain links TRBV12-3 or TRBV12-4 with TRBJ2-1, with no clear D. Trimming stripped 0 bases from V and 6 bases from J, with 6 bases between. The CDR3 is made up of 13 amino acids. CDR3 region: CASSLAMSNEQFF. The CDR3 region has the DNA TGTGCCAGCAGTTTAGCGATGTCCAATGAGCAGTTCTTC.

This clonotype appeared many times. This rearrangement joins TRBV7-6 to TRBJ1-2; D might be TRBD1 (5 bases). Between the trimmed V and J ends, which lost 1 base and 2 bases, there was a span of 11 bases. Germline V gene data show CDR1 as SGHVS and CDR2 as FNYEAQ. This CDR3 comprises 15 residues. The CDR3 spells CASSLEPGPNYGYTF. The CDR3 bases are TGTGCCAGCAGCTTAGAACCGGGGCCCAACTATGGCTACACCTTC.

This clonotype was seen only a few times. The J gene is TRBJ2-5, the V gene TRBV11-1, with D possibly TRBD1 on 6 matching bases. The CDR3 is 14 amino acids. V was shortened by 0 bases and J by 5 bases, with 10 bases between the two germline ends. Germline values: CDR1 SGHAT, CDR2 FQDESV (reference sequence). Here the CDR3 reads CASSLAAGVETQYF. For the CDR3, the DNA is TGTGCCAGCAGCTTAGCGGCAGGGGTGGAGACCCAGTACTTC.

This clonotype was seen a few times. The V gene is TRBV7-6, the J gene TRBJ2-2; weak D call: TRBD1 (6 bases). V was trimmed by 2 bases and J by 4 bases, leaving 8 bases between them. This CDR3 contains 14 residues. Germline assignment: CDR1 SGHVS and CDR2 FNYEAQ. The CDR3 reads CASSLSGVTGELFF. The CDR3 DNA is TGTGCCAGCAGCTTATCAGGGGTCACCGGGGAGCTGTTTTTT. Full variable domain (outside the CDR3, taken from reference TRBV7-6 and TRBJ2-2): GAGVSQSPRYKVTKRGQDVALRCDPISGHVSLYWYRQALGQGPEFLTYFNYEAQQDKSGLPNDRFSAERPEGSISTLTIQRTEQRDSAMYRCASSLSGVTGELFFGEGSRLTVL.

This clonotype showed up many times. This rearrangement joins TRBV7-2 to TRBJ2-4, with TRBD1 identical over 7 bases. Unmatched junction bases numbered 9, after V lost 6 bases and J lost 10 bases. The length of the CDR3 is 13 residues. Germline CDR1 is SGHTA and CDR2 is FQGNSA. In DNA form, the CDR3 reads TGTGCCAGCAGACAGGGGACCCAAACGATTCAGTACTTC. The encoded protein is CASRQGTQTIQYF.

In its sample, this clonotype was seen many times. CDR3 loop: CASSPSSVTGELFF. For the CDR3, the DNA is TGCGCCAGCAGCCCCTCGTCGGTCACCGGGGAGCTGTTTTTT. This chain links TRBV5-1 with TRBJ2-2; D gene uncertain. The germline V gene encodes CDR1 SGHRS and CDR2 YFSETQ. CDR3 length: 14 amino acids. V gave up 4 bases and J gave up 4 bases, with 11 bases separating them.

This clonotype was observed at least ten times. V and J are TRBV10-3 and TRBJ1-1; D is unclear. Germline-derived CDR1 and CDR2 are ENHRY and SYGVKD. V shed 9 bases and J shed 0 bases, with 11 bases lying between them. This CDR3 spans 13 amino acids. Here the CDR3 DNA reads TGTGCCATTCAAGGGTTGATGAACACTGAAGCTTTCTTT. This sequence encodes CAIQGLMNTEAFF.

The table lists this clonotype with a count of one. Since a much larger clone is just one base distant, this may be a read error. The chain uses TRBV6-5 and TRBJ2-3; no clear D. In germline, CDR1 is MNHEY, CDR2 SVGAGI. V was clipped by 6 bases and J by 0 bases, with 4 bases between them. The CDR3 covers 12 residues. The CDR3 region is CASRTSTDTQYF. CDR3 in DNA: TGTGCCAGCAGGACTAGCACAGATACGCAGTATTTT.

This clonotype was seen at least ten times. V gene TRBV20-1 combines with J gene TRBJ2-1; D is ambiguous. The germline V gene encodes CDR1 DFQATT and CDR2 SNEGSKA (reference sequence). V lost 2 bases and J 2 bases, leaving 7 bases between the germline ends. CDR3 size: 13 residues. The CDR3 loop reads CSARRSTYNEQFF. In DNA, the CDR3 is TGCAGTGCTAGACGTTCTACCTACAATGAGCAGTTCTTC.

This clonotype was seen many times. Written as DNA, the CDR3 is TGCAGCGTTGGACCGGGGACAGGGGTGGAGACCCAGTACTTC. It specifies CSVGPGTGVETQYF. V usage is TRBV29-1 and J usage is TRBJ2-5; 10 bases are a match to TRBD1. In germline, CDR1 is SQVTM, CDR2 ANQGSEA. Trimming removed 4 bases from V and 5 bases from J; junction bases left unmatched: 7. The CDR3 covers 14 residues. The full variable domain, its missing parts supplied by reference TRBV29-1 and TRBJ2-5, is SAVISQKPSRDICQRGTSLTIQCQVDSQVTMMFWYRQQPGQSLTLIATANQGSEATYESGFVIDKFPISRPNLTFSTLTVSNMSPEDSSIYLCSVGPGTGVETQYFGPGTRLLVL.

The table lists this clonotype with many counts. This sequence joins TRBV11-1 and TRBJ1-1; D uncertain. CDR3 size: 13 residues. Looked up from germline, CDR1 is SGHAT and CDR2 is FQDESV (reference sequence). The V gene lost 5 bases and the J gene lost 11 bases, with 18 bases spanning the gap. The CDR3 loop reads CASSGQDLSVAFF. Here the CDR3 DNA reads TGTGCCAGCAGCGGTCAGGACTTGTCGGTTGCTTTCTTT.

This clonotype was recorded a few times. V gene TRBV7-6 combines with J gene TRBJ2-4, with D tentatively TRBD1 (5 bases). Germline lookup yields CDR1 SGHVS and CDR2 FNYEAQ. The CDR3 runs to 14 residues. V lost 5 bases and J lost 7, with 15 bases in between. The CDR3 sequence: CASSPTVGDNIQYF. The CDR3 nucleotides are TGTGCCAGCAGCCCGACGGTAGGGGATAACATTCAGTACTTC.

This clonotype was found many times. The gene calls are TRBV20-1 and TRBJ2-5, with TRBD1 as a possible D gene (6 bases). From germline, CDR1 is DFQATT and CDR2 SNEGSKA (reference sequence). The CDR3 has 19 amino acids. V was cut by 3 bases and J by 9 bases, with 35 bases left in between. CDR3 bases: TGCAGTGCTAGTAAACAATCCATTTATCTCTATCAGGGGCCTGGGGCCCAGTACTTC. Its translation: CSASKQSIYLYQGPGAQYF.

This clonotype was observed many times. The chain links TRBV7-7 to TRBJ2-1, with TRBD2 matching over 8 bases. CDR1 and CDR2 (germline): SSHAT, FNYEAQ (reference sequence). The CDR3 runs 13 residues. The ends lost 5 bases at V and 12 bases at J; junction bases unmatched: 9. The CDR3 DNA reads TGTGCCAGCAGCCCGCAACGGGAGGGCAGGCAGTTCTTC. Translating it yields CASSPQREGRQFF. The entire variable domain, with the rest obtained from reference TRBV7-7 and TRBJ2-1, is as follows: GAGVSQSPRYKVTKRGQDVTLRCDPISSHATLYWYQQALGQGPEFLTYFNYEAQPDKSGLPSDRFSAERPEGSISTLTIQRTEQRDSAMYRCASSPQREGRQFFGPGTRLTVL.

This clonotype has only a few counts. The chain joins TRBV5-1 to TRBJ1-1, with 7 nucleotides matching TRBD1. This CDR3 contains 14 residues. Germline CDR1 and CDR2: SGHRS and YFSETQ. After removal of 1 base from V and 5 bases from J, the junction contained 5 bases not matched to a gene. The CDR3 spells CASSLWTGATEAFF. For the CDR3, the DNA is TGCGCCAGCAGCTTGTGGACAGGAGCAACTGAAGCTTTCTTT.

The chain combines TRBV20-1 with TRBJ1-1; the D is unclear. Per germline, CDR1 DFQATT and CDR2 SNEGSKA (reference sequence). V lost 6 bases to trimming and J lost 1 base, with 12 bases between them. The CDR3 loop spans 13 amino acids. This CDR3 is CSARRSQNTEAFF. CDR3 sequence (DNA): TGCAGTGCCAGACGGAGTCAGAACACTGAAGCTTTCTTT.

This clonotype was seen at least ten times. The chain recombines TRBV19 with TRBJ1-5; 10 bases align to TRBD1. This CDR3 spans 15 amino acids. Germline assignment: CDR1 LNHDA and CDR2 SQIVND (reference sequence). Trimming at V came to 8 bases and at J to 0 bases, leaving 4 bases not matched to a gene. In DNA, the CDR3 is TGTGCCAGTTACAGGACAGGGGGTAGCAATCAGCCCCAGCATTTT. Translated, it gives CASYRTGGSNQPQHF.

This clonotype was seen repeatedly, ten times or more. The V and J genes are TRBV24-1 and TRBJ2-1, with a tentative D call TRBD1 (6 bases). V lost 4 bases, J lost 2 bases, and 17 bases lay in between. The CDR3 consists of 17 residues. Per the germline V gene, CDR1 is KGHDR and CDR2 is SFDVKD. As DNA, the CDR3 is TGTGCCACCAGTGACCCCGCTGGGGACAACCCCTACAATGAGCAGTTCTTC. Amino acids: CATSDPAGDNPYNEQFF.

This chain connects TRBV5-5 to TRBJ2-1, with 11 nucleotides matching TRBD2. V lost 4 bases to trimming and J lost 1 base; unmatched junction nucleotides: 7. The CDR3 length is 17 residues. Germline V gene lookup returns CDR1 SGHKS and CDR2 YYEKEE (reference sequence). The CDR3 DNA reads TGTGCCAGCAGCCACACTAGCGGGAGTGGATCCTACAATGAGCAGTTCTTC. Its translation: CASSHTSGSGSYNEQFF.

This clonotype was counted many times. The chain employs TRBV27 and TRBJ1-6; D remains ambiguous. The CDR3 runs to 14 residues. V gave up 5 bases and J gave up 9 bases, with 14 bases separating them. The germline V gene has CDR1 MNHEY and CDR2 SMNVEV (reference sequence). CDR3 bases: TGTGCCAGCAGTCCTGGGTCGGGTGGTTCACCCCTCCACTTT. Translated, it gives CASSPGSGGSPLHF.

This clonotype was picked up many times. The V and J genes are TRBV20-1 and TRBJ2-4; 9 positions match TRBD1. The junction had 9 bases not matched to a gene; V was cut back by 2 bases and J by 7 bases. CDR1 DFQATT and CDR2 SNEGSKA come from the germline V gene (reference sequence). The CDR3 runs to 15 residues. For the CDR3, the DNA is TGCAGTGCTAGACCGCCCGGGACAGGGCGTAACATTCAGTACTTC. Encoded protein: CSARPPGTGRNIQYF.

This clonotype was observed many times. The CDR3 DNA is TGCGCCAGCAGTGACAGGGTAGGGGATACGCAGTATTTT. It encodes CASSDRVGDTQYF. The V call is TRBV10-1, the J call TRBJ2-3; tentative D call: TRBD1 (5 bases). CDR1 WNHNN and CDR2 SYGVQD come from the germline V gene (reference sequence). V lost 3 bases, J lost 6 bases, and 10 bases lay in between. The CDR3 totals 13 residues.

This clonotype was seen a single time. One base away lies a much larger clone, so this may be a sequencing read error. The rearrangement links TRBV7-2 to TRBJ1-6; D unresolved. The CDR3 runs 13 residues. Germline V gene data show CDR1 as SGHTA and CDR2 as FQGNSA. The chain's CDR3 is CANSLEDNSPLHF. CDR3 sequence (DNA): TGTGCCAACAGCTTAGAAGATAATTCACCCCTCCACTTT.